These 23 T cell receptor beta chains were all obtained from the same sample, sequenced in a study of blood T cell repertoires in COVID-19. Method: immunoSEQ multiplex PCR; TCRdb's copy keeps in-frame clones and lacks some. The sample has 300,000 to 450,000 clones, approximately 89% seen once. The sequenced sample was peripheral blood. The receptors derive from a woman aged 55-69 years with COVID-19, enrolled during active disease.

This clone was counted a single time. The chain joins TRBV6-5 to TRBJ1-3; possible D gene TRBD1, 6 bases. CDR1 and CDR2 (germline): MNHEY, SVGAGI. The V end lost 2 bases, the J end lost 2 bases, and 13 bases lay between the germline ends. This CDR3 has 16 amino acids. The chain's CDR3 is CASSYTRGAAGNTIYF. The CDR3 region has the DNA TGTGCCAGCAGTTACACCCGGGGGGCGGCTGGAAACACCATATATTTT.

The chain has TRBV19 and TRBJ1-5; a weak D match, TRBD1 (6 bases). The CDR3 has 14 residues. V was trimmed by 5 bases and J by 3 bases, leaving 11 bases between them. Germline CDR1 reads LNHDA; CDR2 reads SQIVND (reference sequence). The CDR3 is CASSVGQINQPQHF. The CDR3 coding sequence is TGTGCCAGTAGTGTAGGACAGATCAATCAGCCCCAGCATTTT.

CDR3 DNA sequence: TGCGCCAGCAGCCTGACAGGCTACAATGAGCAGTTCTTC. The encoded protein is CASSLTGYNEQFF. This rearrangement joins TRBV5-1 to TRBJ2-1; tentative D call: TRBD1 (6 bases). The CDR3 runs to 13 residues. The germline V gene has CDR1 SGHRS and CDR2 YFSETQ. V was shortened by 4 bases and J by 3 bases, with 8 bases between the two germline ends.

J is TRBJ1-4 and V is TRBV27, with D uncertain. The CDR3 has 12 residues. Trimming removed 6 bases from V and 6 bases from J, with 8 bases in between. The germline gives CDR1 MNHEY, CDR2 SMNVEV (reference sequence). The CDR3 spells CASRRFDEKLFF. The CDR3, as DNA: TGTGCCAGCAGACGGTTCGATGAAAAACTGTTTTTT.

The chain recombines TRBV5-6 with TRBJ1-1; perhaps TRBD1 as D (6 bases). The CDR3 spans 13 residues. V was pared by 4 bases and J by 6 bases, with 13 bases between. Germline lookup yields CDR1 SGHDT and CDR2 YYEEEE. The CDR3 nucleotides read TGTGCCAGCAGCGCAGTAGGGGGACCTGAAGCTTTCTTT. Translating gives CASSAVGGPEAFF.

This chain connects TRBV12-3 or TRBV12-4 to TRBJ1-3, with D possibly being TRBD1 (6 bases). Trimming shortened V by 5 bases and J by 7 bases, and 6 bases separated the two germline ends. The CDR3 extends over 11 amino acids. The CDR3 nucleotides are TGTGCCAGCAGTACAGGGAACACCATATATTTT. It codes for CASSTGNTIYF.

V gene TRBV5-6 combines with J gene TRBJ2-5; the match to TRBD1 covers 9 bases. The CDR3 totals 15 residues. V lost 3 bases and J lost 5; bases outside the gene matches: 8. Germline CDR1 and CDR2: SGHDT and YYEEEE. CDR3 sequence (DNA): TGTGCCAGCAGCTCTGGGACAGGGTGGGGGGAGACCCAGTACTTC. It encodes CASSSGTGWGETQYF.

The chain couples TRBV5-8 to TRBJ1-2, with 7 bases aligning to TRBD1. This CDR3 comprises 13 residues. V was clipped by 7 bases and J by 2 bases; unmatched bases: 5. Germline values: CDR1 SGHTS, CDR2 YDEGEE. The CDR3 bases are TGTGCCAGCGAGCGCAGGGGGAACTATGGCTACACCTTC. Translated: CASERRGNYGYTF.

The chain joins TRBV7-3 to TRBJ1-6; 8 nucleotides line up with TRBD1. The CDR3 has 15 amino acids. Germline-derived CDR1 and CDR2 are SGHTA and FQGTGA. J was trimmed by 8 bases and V by 4 bases; bases with no gene match: 7. CDR3: CASSWGTGIYSPLHF. The CDR3, as DNA: TGTGCCAGCAGCTGGGGGACAGGAATATATTCACCCCTCCACTTT.

The V and J genes are TRBV27 and TRBJ2-2; 8 bases map to TRBD2. CDR3 size: 16 residues. J lost 6 bases, V lost 10 bases, and 16 bases had no gene match. CDR1 and CDR2 (germline): MNHEY, SMNVEV (reference sequence). DNA for the CDR3: TGTGCCACCGGAACCGGGTGGGCGGGGGGAGCCGGGGAGCTGTTTTTT. Amino acid sequence: CATGTGWAGGAGELFF.

This chain uses TRBV7-4 with TRBJ1-5; the match to TRBD1 covers 8 bases. This CDR3 has 17 residues. V dropped 5 bases and J dropped 4; count of bases not matched to a gene: 13. Germline V lookup: CDR1 SGHVT, CDR2 SQSDAQ. CDR3 DNA sequence: TGTGCCAGCAGCCCCCCCACGGACAGGGCTAAAAATCAGCCCCAGCATTTT. Amino acids: CASSPPTDRAKNQPQHF.

This chain uses TRBV10-1 with TRBJ1-3; D gene unclear. Germline V lookup: CDR1 WNHNN, CDR2 SYGVQD (reference sequence). Trimming pared 0 bases from V and 2 bases from J, leaving 8 bases between. The CDR3 sequence is 15 residues long. The CDR3 region has the DNA TGCGCCAGCAGTGAGTCGGGCAGTCCTGGAAACACCATATATTTT. This codes for CASSESGSPGNTIYF.

V usage is TRBV20-1 and J usage is TRBJ2-7, with 9 bases lining up with TRBD2. The V and J ends lost 3 bases and 7 bases, in that order; junction bases with no gene match: 10. This CDR3 is built from 14 residues. CDR1 DFQATT and CDR2 SNEGSKA come from the germline V gene (reference sequence). The CDR3 protein is CSASSGGHIMEQYF. In nucleotides, the CDR3 is TGCAGTGCTAGTAGCGGGGGACATATTATGGAGCAGTACTTC.

The J gene is TRBJ1-5, the V gene TRBV7-9; D possibly corresponds to TRBD1 (6 bases). This CDR3 is 15 amino acids long. V was trimmed by 5 bases and J by 2 bases, leaving 13 bases between them. Per germline, CDR1 SEHNR and CDR2 FQNEAQ (reference sequence). The CDR3 nucleotides read TGTGCCAGCAGCCCCTCAGGGGATGGCAATCAGCCCCAGCATTTT. It is translated as CASSPSGDGNQPQHF. The entire variable domain, with the rest obtained from reference TRBV7-9 and TRBJ1-5, is as follows: DTGVSQNPRHKITKRGQNVTFRCDPISEHNRLYWYRQTLGQGPEFLTYFQNEAQLEKSRLLSDRFSAERPKGSFSTLEIQRTEQGDSAMYLCASSPSGDGNQPQHFGDGTRLSIL.

The chain employs TRBV30 and TRBJ1-6; possibly TRBD1 for D (6 bases). V was clipped by 1 base and J by 12 bases, with 16 bases between them. Germline CDR1 GTSNPN, CDR2 SVGIG (reference sequence). This CDR3 contains 14 residues. CDR3 in amino acids: CAWSEGGPPKPLHF. The CDR3 nucleotides are TGTGCCTGGAGTGAAGGGGGACCGCCTAAACCCCTCCACTTT.

The genes are TRBV7-9 and TRBJ1-2; weak D call: TRBD1 (6 bases). Trimming stripped 2 bases from V and 4 bases from J, with 20 bases between. From germline, CDR1 is SEHNR and CDR2 FQNEAQ (reference sequence). The CDR3 is made up of 17 amino acids. CDR3 sequence reads: CASSLKSLSGGGYGYTF. DNA for the CDR3: TGTGCCAGCAGCTTAAAGTCTTTATCGGGGGGCGGCTATGGCTACACCTTC.

This sequence joins TRBV7-3 and TRBJ1-5; D gene unclear. CDR3 length: 13 amino acids. The germline V gene has CDR1 SGHTA and CDR2 FQGTGA. The germline V and J ends were trimmed by 2 bases and 5 bases, with 7 bases remaining between them. CDR3 nucleotide sequence: TGTGCCAGCAGCTTAGAGGGTCATCAGCCCCAGCATTTT. Protein product: CASSLEGHQPQHF.

This CDR3 reads CASSDTLATSYGYTF. Here the CDR3 DNA reads TGTGCCAGCAGTGATACGTTAGCGACTAGCTATGGCTACACCTTC. This chain uses TRBV2 with TRBJ1-2; D uncertain. There are 15 residues in the CDR3. Per the germline V gene, CDR1 is SNHLY and CDR2 is FYNNEI. The V end lost 3 bases, the J end lost 4 bases, and 15 bases lay between the germline ends.

This clone was observed a single time. The V and J genes are TRBV5-1 and TRBJ2-7, with D perhaps TRBD1 (5 bases). The CDR3 has 13 residues. The ends were cut back, 1 base at V and 2 bases at J, with 7 bases in the middle. Germline CDR1 SGHRS, CDR2 YFSETQ. CDR3 loop: CASSLQGPYEQYF. DNA for the CDR3: TGCGCCAGCAGCTTGCAGGGTCCCTACGAGCAGTACTTC.

The genes are TRBV10-3 and TRBJ2-1; 13 nucleotides align to TRBD2. V trimming: 2 bases; J trimming: 8 bases; junction bases outside the gene matches: 6. CDR1 and CDR2 from the germline V gene are ENHRY and SYGVKD. The CDR3 loop spans 16 amino acids. The CDR3 DNA is TGTGCCATCAGTGAGACTAGCGGGGGGGCCGAGGATGAGCAGTTCTTC. This sequence encodes CAISETSGGAEDEQFF.

This chain joins TRBV19 and TRBJ2-3, with 8 bases matching TRBD1. V was pared by 3 bases and J by 1 base, with 6 bases of the junction left unmatched. Germline V gene data show CDR1 as LNHDA and CDR2 as SQIVND (reference sequence). The CDR3 sequence is 16 residues long. As DNA, the CDR3 is TGTGCCAGTAGTATGCAGGGGGCAGACGGCACAGATACGCAGTATTTT. Translating gives CASSMQGADGTDTQYF.

A few counts support this clone. The chain is built from TRBV19 and TRBJ1-2; 9 bases are a match to TRBD1. This CDR3 has 14 residues. Per germline, CDR1 LNHDA and CDR2 SQIVND (reference sequence). Unmatched junction bases numbered 9, after V lost 6 bases and J lost 7 bases. Here the CDR3 DNA reads TGTGCCAGTAGCCTTATCGGGACAGGGACTGGCTACACCTTC. Translated, it gives CASSLIGTGTGYTF.

The genes are TRBV19 and TRBJ2-1; 7 bases align to TRBD1. V shed 5 bases and J 9 bases; nucleotides not matched to a gene: 13. Per germline, CDR1 LNHDA and CDR2 SQIVND (reference sequence). This CDR3 region has 15 residues. The CDR3 spells CASSRDRAYGTEQFF. The CDR3 DNA sequence: TGTGCCAGTAGTCGCGACAGGGCCTATGGGACTGAGCAGTTCTTC.